These 12 T cell receptor beta chains were all obtained from the same sample, sequenced in a study of Tregs in tolerant kidney transplant recipients. Profiling relied on immunoSEQ multiplex PCR, and the TCRdb table lists in-frame clones only, not all of them. The sample lists about 77,000 clones; under 98% were seen once. The source material was CD4+ T cells from blood, sampled before the transplant. The receptor source for this set is a human donor who received a combined kidney and bone marrow transplant.

Only one count was recorded for this clone. The chain recombines TRBV5-1 with TRBJ1-1, with D possibly matching TRBD1 (5 bases). Trimming left V 2 bases short and J 0 bases short, with 11 bases between. CDR1 SGHRS and CDR2 YFSETQ come from the germline V gene. The CDR3 spans 15 residues. Here the CDR3 reads CASSFDRSLNTEAFF. CDR3 nucleotide sequence: TGCGCCAGCAGCTTCGACAGATCCCTGAACACTGAAGCTTTCTTT.

This clone has only one observation. The rearrangement uses TRBV4-3 and TRBJ2-2; D uncertain. V was shortened by 1 base and J by 4 bases, with 7 bases between the two germline ends. Germline CDR1 LGHNA, CDR2 YSLEER. The CDR3 is 14 residues long. For the CDR3, the DNA is TGCGCCAGCAGCCAAGTTATCAGCACCGGGGAGCTGTTTTTT. As protein: CASSQVISTGELFF.

The chain couples TRBV4-2 to TRBJ2-7; 10 positions match TRBD2. Trimming took 0 bases from V and 1 from J; bases not matched to a gene: 15. The germline gives CDR1 LGHNA, CDR2 YNFKEQ. The CDR3 has 20 residues. The CDR3 DNA is TGTGCCAGCAGCCAAGATTCTCCTAGCGGGAGACAATGGGATTCCTACGAGCAGTACTTC. Its protein is CASSQDSPSGRQWDSYEQYF.

The rearrangement links TRBV2 to TRBJ1-1; the D gene is possibly TRBD1 (6 bases). V was pared by 6 bases and J by 7 bases, with 18 bases between. Per the germline V gene, CDR1 is SNHLY and CDR2 is FYNNEI. This CDR3 is built from 14 residues. CDR3 amino acids: CASRKDRPDGEAFF. The DNA of the CDR3 is TGTGCCAGCAGGAAGGACAGACCAGATGGTGAAGCTTTCTTT.

The chain couples TRBV4-3 to TRBJ2-7, with 7 bases identical to TRBD1. Germline V CDR1 and CDR2: LGHNA, YSLEER. V trimming: 4 bases; J trimming: 3 bases; junction bases outside the gene matches: 12. CDR3 size: 16 residues. Here the CDR3 DNA reads TGCGCCAGCAGCCGGGTAGGGGGCACAAAGAGCTACGAGCAGTACTTC. Translation gives CASSRVGGTKSYEQYF.

The rearrangement links TRBV30 to TRBJ2-7; D may be TRBD1 (7 bases). Germline V gene lookup returns CDR1 GTSNPN and CDR2 SVGIG (reference sequence). The CDR3 loop spans 14 amino acids. V was trimmed by 2 bases and J by 5 bases, leaving 16 bases between them. DNA of the CDR3: TGTGCCTGGAGTTTGCACAGGGGAGGCGACGAGCAGTACTTC. Its protein is CAWSLHRGGDEQYF.

The CDR3 here is CASSGDRFSYEQYF. The CDR3 DNA reads TGTGCCAGTAGCGGGGACAGGTTCTCCTACGAGCAGTACTTC. The chain is built from TRBV19 and TRBJ2-7, with 8 bases matching TRBD1. Looked up from germline, CDR1 is LNHDA and CDR2 is SQIVND (reference sequence). J gave up 0 bases and V 6 bases, and 4 bases lay outside the gene matches. The CDR3 totals 14 residues.

This chain uses TRBV27 with TRBJ2-1; 7 bases are a match to TRBD2. The CDR3 extends over 15 amino acids. The V segment lost 4 bases and the J segment 7 bases; nucleotides outside the gene matches: 10. Germline loops: CDR1 MNHEY, CDR2 SMNVEV (reference sequence). As DNA, the CDR3 is TGTGCCAGCAGTTCCCTGGGGGGGTTTGATAATGAGCAGTTCTTC. This encodes CASSSLGGFDNEQFF.

The rearrangement joins TRBV25-1 to TRBJ1-2; TRBD1 might be the D (6 bases). The CDR3 runs 13 residues. Per the germline V gene, CDR1 is MGHDK and CDR2 is SYGVNS. Trimming pared 2 bases from V and 8 bases from J, leaving 12 bases between. For the CDR3, the DNA is TGTGCCAGCAGTGAAGCGGGGGCGCGCGGCTACACCTTC. Amino acids: CASSEAGARGYTF.

In its sample, this clone was seen once. V and J are TRBV5-5 and TRBJ2-1; no clear D. The CDR3 length is 14 residues. V lost 7 bases to trimming and J lost 4 bases, with 15 bases between them. Germline CDR1 reads SGHKS; CDR2 reads YYEKEE (reference sequence). CDR3 sequence: CASGGSSAYNEQFF. CDR3 DNA sequence: TGTGCCAGCGGTGGGTCAAGCGCTTACAATGAGCAGTTCTTC.

The chain employs TRBV30 and TRBJ2-7; 11 bases line up with TRBD2. The CDR3 has 13 amino acids. V lost 8 bases, J lost 2 bases, and 5 bases stayed unmatched. CDR1 is GTSNPN, CDR2 SVGIG, per germline (reference sequence). Here the CDR3 reads CALGTSGTYEQYF. CDR3 coding DNA: TGTGCCCTCGGGACTAGCGGAACCTACGAGCAGTACTTC.

The chain recombines TRBV9 with TRBJ2-1; D is undetermined. Germline CDR1 SGDLS, CDR2 YYNGEE. The CDR3 spans 15 residues. Trimming took 0 bases from V and 10 from J, leaving 17 bases between them. The CDR3 DNA sequence: TGTGCCAGCAGCGTAGATTTAGTAGTAGGAGCCGAGCAGTTCTTC. Protein: CASSVDLVVGAEQFF.